Listed below are T cell receptor beta chains from one sample, sequenced in a study of T cells in Graves' hyperthyroidism and ophthalmopathy. TCRdb independently ran MiXCR on the multiplex PCR reads; one entry per CDR3 protein. The data show 550,000 to 700,000 distinct CDR3 sequences, with 40% to 55% seen just once and 15% to 20% held by the top ten. The sample was peripheral blood or thyroid tissue (not recorded which). All receptors come from an adult woman with Graves' disease, either hyperthyroidism or ophthalmopathy (not recorded which). The CDR3 runs from the conserved cysteine through the conserved F or W. A D gene is named only where the DNA matches it firmly. Some rows have no size entry. The others give once, few or many, or a class for an expanded clone.

j_call v_call clone_size d_call cdr3_nt cdr3_aa
TRBJ1-5 TRBV28 few - TGTGCCAGCATTCAAAGGCCCAGGGGCCCTCGACAGCCCCAGCATTTT CASIQRPRGPRQPQHF
TRBJ2-2 TRBV29-1 - - TGCAGCGTTGGGGTGGCGAACACCGGGGAGCTGTTTTTT CSVGVANTGELFF
TRBJ1-3 TRBV4-1 many - TGCGCCAGCAGCACAAGGACAGTCGGAAACACCATATATTTT CASSTRTVGNTIYF
TRBJ2-7 TRBV7-9 - - TGTGCCAGCAGCCTCTGGACAGACTCCTACGAGCAGTACTTC CASSLWTDSYEQYF
TRBJ2-5 TRBV29-1 - - TGCAGCGTTGAAGCGCAAGGTAGCTTC CSVEAQGSF
TRBJ1-1 TRBV30 many - TGTGCCTGGGGCCAGTTGGAGCGGACTGAAGCTTTCTTT CAWGQLERTEAFF
TRBJ2-7 TRBV7-6 - TRBD1 TGTGCCAGCAGTGGGGTGACAGGGAGCTCCTACGAGCAGTACTTC CASSGVTGSSYEQYF
TRBJ2-7 TRBV2 many - TGTGCCAGCGAGGTGGGCAGAGTCTACGAGCAGTACTTC CASEVGRVYEQYF
TRBJ1-2 TRBV2 - - TGTGCCAGCAGCCCCGGGACGGATAAAAGAGGCTACACCTTC CASSPGTDKRGYTF
TRBJ2-7 TRBV19 many - TGTGCCAGTAGTATGGGAGCCCGCGTCTACGAGCAGTACTTC CASSMGARVYEQYF
TRBJ2-5 TRBV28 few - TGTGCCAGCAGTCCCTCCGGGAAGACCCAGTACTTC CASSPSGKTQYF
TRBJ2-2 TRBV10-3 many TRBD2 TGTGCCATCAGTGAGTCAGCGGGACCGTACACCGGGGAGCTGTTTTTT CAISESAGPYTGELFF
TRBJ2-7 TRBV6-2/TRBV6-3 - TRBD2 TGTGCCAGCAGCTCTGGGTTAGCGGGGCGCGGCGAGCAGTACTTC CASSSGLAGRGEQYF
TRBJ2-7 TRBV5-1 many TRBD1 TGCGCCAGCAGCTTTATCTCGGTGACAGGGCCCTACGAGCAGTACTTC CASSFISVTGPYEQYF
TRBJ1-1 TRBV15 - - TGTGCCACCCTTCCCCGGAACACTCCTCGGGGCACTGAAGCTTTCTTT CATLPRNTPRGTEAFF
TRBJ1-1 TRBV7-2 - - TGTGCCAGCAGCTTAGTACAGGAAGCTTTCTTT CASSLVQEAFF
TRBJ1-1 TRBV29-1 - - TGCAGCGCCAAATCCGGGCAGTACCCTGAAGCTTTCTTT CSAKSGQYPEAFF
TRBJ1-1 TRBV7-9 - - TGTGCCAGCAGCATAGGGAGGTTCAACACTGAAGCTTTCTTT CASSIGRFNTEAFF
TRBJ2-7 TRBV19 many - TGTGCCAGCAGCATGAGGGGCTACGAGCAGTACTTC CASSMRGYEQYF
TRBJ1-6 TRBV7-2 - - TGTGCCAGCAGCCCGCGGGAGTCACCCCTCCACTTT CASSPRESPLHF
TRBJ2-5 TRBV20-1 - - TGCAGTGCTAGGGAACAGGGCTGGTTTGGAGAGACCCAGTACTTC CSAREQGWFGETQYF
TRBJ1-4 TRBV12-3/TRBV12-4 many - TGTGCCAGCAGCTCCGTCTCAAAGAATGAAAAACTGTTTTTT CASSSVSKNEKLFF
TRBJ2-2 TRBV7-9 - TRBD2 TGTGCCAGCAGCTCCGGACTAGCGGGAGTTCCCGGGGAGCTGTTTTTT CASSSGLAGVPGELFF
TRBJ2-6 TRBV14 many - TGTGCCAGCAGTCAACCCGGATCTGGGGCCAACGTCCTGACTTTC CASSQPGSGANVLTF
TRBJ2-2 TRBV2 - - TGTGCCAGCAGTGAAAAAGGGCGAATCGGGGAGCTGTTTTTT CASSEKGRIGELFF
TRBJ1-1 TRBV7-8 - TRBD1 TGTGCCAGCAGCTTGGGGTGGAGGGGGCCCACTGAAGCTTTCTTT CASSLGWRGPTEAFF
TRBJ1-2 TRBV19 - - TGTGCCAGTAGTAGGGGGTACTATGGCTACACCTTC CASSRGYYGYTF
TRBJ1-2 TRBV25-1 - TRBD1 TGTGCCTGCAGTGCCCGAGGGACAGGGGACTATAGCTACACCTTC CACSARGTGDYSYTF
TRBJ2-7 TRBV2 few TRBD2 TGTGCCAGCAGTGTAGAGACTAGCGATGAGCAGTACTTC CASSVETSDEQYF
TRBJ2-2 TRBV24-1 - - TGTGCCACCAGCCGACATACTACGAACACCGGGGAGCTGTTTTTT CATSRHTTNTGELFF
TRBJ1-1 TRBV24-1 - TRBD1 TGTGCCACCAGCAGCCTAAGACAGGGGGCTCAAGCTTTCTTT CATSSLRQGAQAFF
TRBJ1-2 TRBV7-6 - - TGCGCCAGCAGCTTGGGAGGGGCGGTCGGTGGCTACACCTTC CASSLGGAVGGYTF
TRBJ1-6 TRBV3-1 - - TGTGCCAGCAGCCAAGAGAGGGCAGGGCGGACCTATAATTCACCCCTCCACTTT CASSQERAGRTYNSPLHF
TRBJ1-1 TRBV25-1 - TRBD1 TGTGCCAGCAGTGCTGGGGACAGGGTGAACACTGAAGCTTTCTTT CASSAGDRVNTEAFF
TRBJ1-1 TRBV15 - - TGTGCCACCAGCAGACGTTGGGGATCTACTCAGGGGATGAACACTGAAGCTTTCTTT CATSRRWGSTQGMNTEAFF
TRBJ1-1 TRBV6-1 - - TGTGCCAGCCGACAGGCTACTAACACCGGGGGTTTCACTGAAGCTTTCTTT CASRQATNTGGFTEAFF
TRBJ1-5 TRBV2 - - TGTGCCAGCAGTGAAAGGCGGGGCAATCAGCCCCAGCATTTT CASSERRGNQPQHF
TRBJ2-5 TRBV7-9 - - TGTGCCAGCAGCCCAGGACTCCCGCCCGAGACCCAGTACTTC CASSPGLPPETQYF
TRBJ2-7 TRBV11-2 many TRBD2 TGTGCCAGCAGCCCCCGGAGGACTAGCTCCTACGAGCAGTACTTC CASSPRRTSSYEQYF
TRBJ1-2 TRBV20-1 many - TGCAGTGCTAGGGGAGCAGCTCAGGATGGCTACACCTTC CSARGAAQDGYTF
TRBJ2-7 TRBV10-2 few - TGCGCCAGCAGTGAGTCGCTGGGTAGGTCCTACGAGCAGTACTTC CASSESLGRSYEQYF
TRBJ1-2 TRBV7-9 - - TGTGCCAGCAGCTTGACCTATTACTATGGCTACACCTTC CASSLTYYYGYTF
TRBJ2-5 TRBV20-1 - TRBD2 TGCAGTGCTAGGGGGCTAGCGGGCAGCCTAGAGACCCAGTACTTC CSARGLAGSLETQYF
TRBJ2-6 TRBV20-1 - - TGCAGTGCTTCCGACATCTCTGGGGCCAACGTCCTGACTTTC CSASDISGANVLTF
TRBJ2-7 TRBV5-1 many - TGCGCCAGCAGCTCTGCCGGCTACGAGCAGTACTTC CASSSAGYEQYF
TRBJ2-7 TRBV4-1 few TRBD1 TGCGCCAGCAGCCCCCGGACAGGAGACTACGAGCAGTACTTC CASSPRTGDYEQYF
TRBJ2-5 TRBV7-2 - TRBD2 TGTGCCAGCAGCTTAGACCGTGCGGGGGGCTCTCTGGAGACCCAGTACTTC CASSLDRAGGSLETQYF
TRBJ1-2 TRBV29-1 - TRBD1 TGCAGCGCAATTTCAGGGGGCTATGGCTACACCTTC CSAISGGYGYTF
TRBJ1-2 TRBV10-3 - - TGTGCCATCAGTGCTAGAGTGGGCAGGGAGACATATGGCTACACCTTC CAISARVGRETYGYTF
TRBJ1-1 TRBV29-1 - - TGCAGTTTCGGAGGGGGCACTGAAGCTTTCTTT CSFGGGTEAFF
TRBJ2-7 TRBV7-6 many TRBD1 TGTGCCAGCAGCGCGCCCGGGACAGGGTACGACGAGCAGTACTTC CASSAPGTGYDEQYF
TRBJ1-2 TRBV7-9 many - TGTGCCAGCAGCTCACAGGTGGCATTAGCCTACACCTTC CASSSQVALAYTF
TRBJ2-7 TRBV5-5 many - TGTGCCAGCACCGGGACGGCCAGCTCCTACGAGCAGTACTTC CASTGTASSYEQYF